Each of the 16 T cell receptor beta chains below was sequenced from the same sample in a study of blood T cell repertoires in COVID-19. Sequencing used immunoSEQ multiplex PCR; TCRdb keeps in-frame clones, though not all of them. The sample records some 120,000 clones, 80% to 90% being singletons. Sequenced input: peripheral blood. The origin of the receptors is an older man with active or convalescent COVID-19.

The genes are TRBV27 and TRBJ1-2; no clear D. Germline lookup yields CDR1 MNHEY and CDR2 SMNVEV (reference sequence). The CDR3 loop spans 13 amino acids. V was clipped by 5 bases and J by 5 bases, with 12 bases between them. The CDR3 is CASSPAEGYGYTF. The DNA of the CDR3 is TGTGCCAGCAGTCCAGCAGAGGGATATGGCTACACCTTC.

CDR3 in DNA: TGTGCCACCAGTGATCGCGGGACAGGGGGCACCGGGGAGCTGTTTTTT. Residues: CATSDRGTGGTGELFF. The chain links TRBV24-1 to TRBJ2-2; 11 positions agree with TRBD1. The V gene's germline CDR1 is KGHDR and CDR2 SFDVKD. V lost 3 bases, J lost 4 bases, and 3 bases stayed unmatched. The CDR3 covers 16 residues.

There are a few counts of this clone. The chain carries TRBV9 and TRBJ1-6; 7 bases agree with TRBD1. Per germline, CDR1 SGDLS and CDR2 YYNGEE. This CDR3 region has 14 residues. The V segment lost 5 bases and the J segment 7 bases; nucleotides outside the gene matches: 6. CDR3 amino acids: CASRTGQSNSPLHF. CDR3 nucleotides: TGTGCCAGCAGGACGGGACAGTCCAATTCACCCCTCCACTTT.

DNA for the CDR3: TGTGCCAGCAGACAGGGGCTGAACACTGAAGCTTTCTTT. Protein: CASRQGLNTEAFF. This chain connects TRBV12-3 or TRBV12-4 to TRBJ1-1, with 7 bases fitting TRBD1. J was trimmed by 0 bases and V by 6 bases; bases with no gene match: 1. The CDR3 length is 13 residues.

V usage is TRBV27 and J usage is TRBJ1-4, with TRBD1 matching 11 bases. J gave up 1 base and V 4 bases, and 5 bases lay outside the gene matches. The CDR3 contains 17 residues. Germline V gene sequence: CDR1 MNHEY, CDR2 SMNVEV (reference sequence). The CDR3: CASSSPGTGGTNEKLFF. In DNA, the CDR3 is TGTGCCAGCAGTTCCCCCGGGACAGGGGGAACTAATGAAAAACTGTTTTTT.

The V and J genes are TRBV6-6 and TRBJ2-7, with TRBD2 matching over 7 bases. From germline, CDR1 is MNHNY and CDR2 SVGAGI (reference sequence). This CDR3 has 14 amino acids. V lost 2 bases, J lost 2 bases, and 3 bases stayed unmatched. The CDR3 spells CASSYGLAAYEQYF. The DNA of the CDR3 is TGTGCCAGCAGTTACGGCCTAGCGGCCTACGAGCAGTACTTC.

This chain links TRBV4-1 with TRBJ1-4, with D possibly TRBD1 on 6 matching bases. Germline-derived CDR1 and CDR2 are MGHRA and YSYEKL. The CDR3 runs to 15 residues. Trimming removed 1 base at V and 5 bases at J, with 11 bases between. The CDR3 loop is CASSQGAGGNEKLFF. The DNA of the CDR3 is TGCGCCAGCAGCCAAGGAGCGGGGGGCAATGAAAAACTGTTTTTT.

The sample holds one count of this clone. V and J are TRBV2 and TRBJ2-6, with D tentatively TRBD1 (5 bases). The CDR3 length is 13 residues. Trimming pared 7 bases from V and 2 bases from J, leaving 6 bases between. CDR1 is SNHLY, CDR2 FYNNEI, per germline. For the CDR3, the DNA is TGTGCCAGCAAAGGGGCTGGGGCCAACGTCCTGACTTTC. It translates to CASKGAGANVLTF. Full variable domain (rest looked up from reference TRBV2 and TRBJ2-6): EPEVTQTPSHQVTQMGQEVILRCVPISNHLYFYWYRQILGQKVEFLVSFYNNEISEKSEIFDDQFSVERPDGSNFTLKIRSTKLEDSAMYFCASKGAGANVLTFGAGSRLTVL.

This chain connects TRBV28 to TRBJ1-1; D is unresolved. Germline V gives CDR1 MDHEN, CDR2 SYDVKM. This CDR3 has 12 amino acids. V was clipped by 6 bases and J by 0 bases, with 5 bases between them. This CDR3 reads CASRYMNTEAFF. As DNA, the CDR3 is TGTGCCAGCAGGTACATGAACACTGAAGCTTTCTTT.

The chain carries TRBV30 and TRBJ2-3, with D tentatively TRBD2 (5 bases). V was shortened by 7 bases and J by 0 bases, with 11 bases between the two germline ends. Germline CDR1 and CDR2: GTSNPN and SVGIG (reference sequence). The CDR3 sequence is 13 residues long. CDR3 loop: CASQAVSTDTQYF. The CDR3 DNA reads as TGTGCCTCCCAAGCGGTTAGCACAGATACGCAGTATTTT. Looking up the rest from reference TRBV30 and TRBJ2-3 gives the full variable domain: SQTIHQWPATLVQPVGSPLSLECTVEGTSNPNLYWYRQAAGRGLQLLFYSVGIGQISSEVPQNLSASRPQDRQFILSSKKLLLSDSGFYLCASQAVSTDTQYFGPGTRLTVL.

CDR3 sequence: CASTQGNQPQHF. In nucleotides, the CDR3 is TGTGCCAGTACCCAGGGGAATCAGCCCCAGCATTTT. The chain is built from TRBV19 and TRBJ1-5, with D possibly being TRBD1 (6 bases). This CDR3 spans 12 amino acids. V was trimmed by 7 bases and J by 4 bases, leaving 8 bases between them. The germline gives CDR1 LNHDA, CDR2 SQIVND (reference sequence).

The chain couples TRBV19 to TRBJ2-1, with D possibly TRBD2 on 6 matching bases. Trimming removed 2 bases from V and 7 bases from J, with 15 bases in between. The CDR3 is 15 amino acids. Germline V lookup: CDR1 LNHDA, CDR2 SQIVND (reference sequence). This CDR3 reads CASSIIGSGRNEQFF. The DNA for the CDR3 is TGTGCCAGTAGTATAATAGGGTCAGGGAGGAATGAGCAGTTCTTC.

The rearrangement links TRBV27 to TRBJ1-1; TRBD1 matches at 7 bases. V was clipped by 4 bases and J by 3 bases; unmatched bases: 5. The V gene's germline CDR1 is MNHEY and CDR2 SMNVEV (reference sequence). This CDR3 is built from 14 residues. CDR3 in DNA: TGTGCCAGCAGTTATCGGGACAGACACACTGAAGCTTTCTTT. It translates to CASSYRDRHTEAFF.

This chain connects TRBV28 to TRBJ1-6; 7 positions match TRBD1. J lost 6 bases, V lost 6 bases, and 8 bases had no gene match. Germline-derived CDR1 and CDR2 are MDHEN and SYDVKM. The CDR3 totals 15 residues. The CDR3 sequence is CASRPRTGANSPLHF. In DNA form, the CDR3 reads TGTGCCAGCAGACCCCGGACAGGTGCTAATTCACCCCTCCACTTT.

V is TRBV28 and J is TRBJ1-5, with TRBD1 matching 8 bases. Looked up from germline, CDR1 is MDHEN and CDR2 is SYDVKM. This CDR3 has 14 residues. V was pared by 5 bases and J by 6 bases, with 6 bases of the junction left unmatched. CDR3 nucleotides: TGTGCCAGCAGTCTCGGACAGGGTGGTCAGCCCCAGCATTTT. Its protein is CASSLGQGGQPQHF.

V is TRBV4-2 and J is TRBJ1-5, with D maybe TRBD1 (6 bases). The CDR3 sequence is 15 residues long. Germline V gene sequence: CDR1 LGHNA, CDR2 YNFKEQ. Trimming cost V 0 bases and J 6 bases, with 12 bases left between them. The CDR3 DNA reads as TGTGCCAGCAGCCAAGAACAGGGTGTAAGTCAGCCCCAGCATTTT. This encodes CASSQEQGVSQPQHF.